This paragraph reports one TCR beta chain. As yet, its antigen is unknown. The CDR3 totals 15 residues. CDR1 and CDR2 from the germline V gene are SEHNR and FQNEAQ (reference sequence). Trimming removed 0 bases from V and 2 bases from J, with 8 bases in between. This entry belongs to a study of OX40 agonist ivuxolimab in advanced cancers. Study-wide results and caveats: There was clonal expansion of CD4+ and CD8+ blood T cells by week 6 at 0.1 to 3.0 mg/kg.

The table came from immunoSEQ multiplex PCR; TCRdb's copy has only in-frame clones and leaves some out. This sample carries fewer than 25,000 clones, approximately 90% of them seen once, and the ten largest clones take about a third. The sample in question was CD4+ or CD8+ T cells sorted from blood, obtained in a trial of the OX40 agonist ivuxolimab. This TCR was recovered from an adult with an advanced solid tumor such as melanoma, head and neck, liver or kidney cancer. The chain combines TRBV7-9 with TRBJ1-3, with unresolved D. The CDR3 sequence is CASSLAGAPGNTIYF. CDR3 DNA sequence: TGTGCCAGCAGCTTAGCCGGCGCGCCTGGAAACACCATATATTTT.